One T cell receptor (beta chain) is described in this entry. Germline assignment: CDR1 LNHDA and CDR2 SQIVND (reference sequence). The CDR3 length is 15 residues. V lost 3 bases and J lost 1; bases outside the gene matches: 4. The PCR was carried out with 60 Vbeta primers and 13 Jbeta primers. The data were produced by immunoSEQ multiplex PCR, yet TCRdb's version contains in-frame clones alone and is incomplete. The table lists 180,000 or so clones, 60% to 80% of them singletons. The sample originates from a study of cytomegalovirus exposure and HLA in healthy donors. This clonotype originated in a man aged 50 or older in good health and CMV-seropositive. J is TRBJ1-1 and V is TRBV19, with 8 bases matching TRBD1. Sequenced input: PBMCs. The CDR3 here is CASSIHGTGNTEAFF. CDR3 bases: TGTGCCAGTAGTATCCATGGGACAGGGAACACTGAAGCTTTCTTT.